The source of this T cell receptor beta chain is a study of Graves' ophthalmopathy and Graves' hyperthyroidism. Trimming removed 3 bases at V and 1 base at J, with 6 bases between. The V gene's germline CDR1 is LNHDA and CDR2 SQIVND (reference sequence). The CDR3 extends over 13 amino acids. All donors with ophthalmopathy were recorded as having moderate-to-severe activity, CAS ≥3, NOSPECS ≥4 and a duration under 3 months. Patients were left out if they had other autoimmune diseases, uncontrolled infections, pregnancy or lactation. This clonotype was counted only a few times. Beta-chain TCR CDR3 regions were amplified from RNA transcripts. HTBI-primed first-round RT-PCR preceded second-round multiplex PCR. TCRdb used MiXCR to reprocess the multiplex PCR reads, holding one entry per CDR3 protein. The data show approximately 45,000 distinct CDR3 sequences, around 50% seen once.

V is TRBV19 and J is TRBJ1-2; D ambiguous. The clonotype was recovered from an adult man with Graves' ophthalmopathy. Sequenced material: peripheral blood. The CDR3 reads CASSMQLNYGYTF. DNA for the CDR3: TGTGCCAGTAGTATGCAGCTTAACTATGGCTACACCTTC.